Below, 25 T cell receptor beta chains from the same sample are listed, as sequenced in a study of control samples from healthy donors and cancer patients. The data were produced by immunoSEQ multiplex PCR, yet TCRdb's version contains in-frame clones alone and is incomplete. This sample yields fewer than 300,000 clones, of which about four fifths are seen a single time; about 14% belongs to the top ten. Sequences were obtained from PBMCs. These receptors came from a woman aged 60-75 years with lung cancer.

The V and J genes are TRBV3-1 (or the pseudogene TRBV3-2) and TRBJ1-3, with no clear D. The germline V gene encodes CDR1 LGHDT and CDR2 YNNKEL (reference sequence). Trimming pared 4 bases from V and 1 base from J, leaving 14 bases between. The CDR3 sequence is 16 residues long. As DNA, the CDR3 is TGTGCCAGCAGCCCCCCAGCCGCCTGGTCTGGAAACACCATATATTTT. Translating gives CASSPPAAWSGNTIYF.

V and J are TRBV2 and TRBJ1-4; D ambiguous. V gave up 8 bases and J gave up 4 bases, with 8 bases separating them. Germline V CDR1 and CDR2: SNHLY, FYNNEI. The CDR3 is made up of 12 amino acids. The CDR3 region has the DNA TGTGCCAGCCAAGACCTTAATGAAAAACTGTTTTTT. Amino acids: CASQDLNEKLFF.

The genes are TRBV5-6 and TRBJ2-7, with D perhaps being TRBD1 or TRBD2 (5 bases each). With 4 bases removed from V and 4 bases from J, the gap between germline ends came to 21 bases. The germline CDR1 and CDR2 sequences are SGHDT and YYEEEE. This CDR3 has 16 residues. CDR3 in DNA: TGTGCCAGCAGCCAACCGTCCTCCGGGACCGAGTACGAGCAGTACTTC. Its protein product is CASSQPSSGTEYEQYF.

J is TRBJ1-1 and V is TRBV5-1; perhaps TRBD1 as D (6 bases). CDR1 and CDR2 from the germline V gene are SGHRS and YFSETQ. Between the trimmed V and J ends, which lost 7 bases and 5 bases, there was a span of 15 bases. This CDR3 has 13 residues. CDR3 amino acids: CASQGGGKTEAFF. The DNA of the CDR3 is TGCGCCAGCCAAGGGGGGGGCAAAACTGAAGCTTTCTTT.

The rearrangement uses TRBV9 and TRBJ1-1, with unresolved D. CDR1 SGDLS and CDR2 YYNGEE come from the germline V gene. CDR3 length equals 13 residues. V was shortened by 0 bases and J by 6 bases, with 9 bases between the two germline ends. CDR3 in DNA: TGTGCCAGCAGCGTAGGCGGAGTGGCTGAAGCTTTCTTT. Encoded protein: CASSVGGVAEAFF.

A remark on this clone: The same CDR3 also results from other DNA sequences found in this sample. V and J are TRBV5-1 and TRBJ2-2; 7 bases are a match to TRBD1. Germline V gene data show CDR1 as SGHRS and CDR2 as YFSETQ. CDR3 length: 14 amino acids. Trimming cost V 1 base and J 3 bases; bases outside gene matches: 0. As DNA, the CDR3 is TGCGCCAGCAGCTTGCAGGGGGACACCGGGGAGCTGTTTTTT. The encoded protein is CASSLQGDTGELFF. The whole variable domain, filled in from reference TRBV5-1 and TRBJ2-2, reads KAGVTQTPRYLIKTRGQQVTLSCSPISGHRSVSWYQQTPGQGLQFLFEYFSETQRNKGNFPGRFSGRQFSNSRSEMNVSTLELGDSALYLCASSLQGDTGELFFGEGSRLTVL.

The genes are TRBV6-5 and TRBJ1-3; D gene uncertain. Trimming took off 6 bases at V and 0 bases at J, with 9 bases between the two ends. In germline, CDR1 is MNHEY, CDR2 SVGAGI. The length of the CDR3 is 14 residues. CDR3 coding DNA: TGTGCCAGCAGAGCGGAAGCCTCTGGAAACACCATATATTTT. Residues: CASRAEASGNTIYF.

The chain is built from TRBV6-6 and TRBJ1-5; a weak D match, TRBD1 (5 bases). With 6 bases removed from V and 8 bases from J, the gap between germline ends came to 17 bases. The CDR3 covers 14 residues. CDR1 is MNHNY, CDR2 SVGAGI, per germline (reference sequence). The DNA for the CDR3 is TGTGCCAGCAGGAACGGGGCCAATATTGAGCCCCAGCATTTT. Translated, it gives CASRNGANIEPQHF.

The chain carries TRBV7-9 and TRBJ2-1; TRBD2 matches at 10 bases. V was pared by 5 bases and J by 13 bases, with 5 bases of the junction left unmatched. This CDR3 comprises 12 residues. Germline values: CDR1 SEHNR, CDR2 FQNEAQ (reference sequence). CDR3 bases: TGTGCCAGCAGCGAAATAGCGGGGGGACAGTTCTTC. Translating it yields CASSEIAGGQFF.

CDR3 sequence: CAWSVGLQNQPQHF. In nucleotides, the CDR3 is TGTGCCTGGAGTGTAGGGCTGCAAAATCAGCCCCAGCATTTT. The chain is built from TRBV30 and TRBJ1-5, with D hard to call. Deletions cut 0 bases from V and 4 bases from J, with 10 bases between. Germline-derived CDR1 and CDR2 are GTSNPN and SVGIG (reference sequence). This CDR3 is built from 14 residues. Looking up the rest from reference TRBV30 and TRBJ1-5 gives the full variable domain: SQTIHQWPATLVQPVGSPLSLECTVEGTSNPNLYWYRQAAGRGLQLLFYSVGIGQISSEVPQNLSASRPQDRQFILSSKKLLLSDSGFYLCAWSVGLQNQPQHFGDGTRLSIL.

The genes are TRBV9 and TRBJ1-2; TRBD1 matches at 10 bases. CDR1 and CDR2 from the germline V gene are SGDLS and YYNGEE. With 3 bases clipped from V and 8 bases from J, the junction kept 7 bases outside the gene matches. CDR3 size: 14 residues. The CDR3 reads CASSATGTGAGYTF. The DNA of the CDR3 is TGTGCCAGCAGCGCCACCGGGACAGGGGCGGGCTACACCTTC.

This rearrangement joins TRBV6-2 or TRBV6-3 to TRBJ1-1; perhaps TRBD1 as D (5 bases). V lost 5 bases and J lost 1, with 14 bases in between. CDR3 size: 15 residues. Per the germline V gene, CDR1 is MNHEY and CDR2 is SVGEGT. CDR3 protein: CASSPRDLKNTEAFF. CDR3 nucleotide sequence: TGTGCCAGCAGTCCGCGGGACCTAAAGAACACTGAAGCTTTCTTT.

This clone was recorded only once. V gene TRBV6-4 combines with J gene TRBJ2-2, with TRBD1 matching 7 bases. The CDR3 length is 13 residues. CDR1 and CDR2 (germline): MRHNA, SNTAGT. V shed 4 bases, J shed 6 bases, and the junction held 2 bases outside the gene matches. DNA for the CDR3: TGTGCCAGCAGTGGGGGACAGCCCGGGGAGCTGTTTTTT. Translation gives CASSGGQPGELFF.

The V call is TRBV18, the J call TRBJ1-3; D is perhaps TRBD1 (6 bases). This CDR3 is built from 16 residues. Between the trimmed V and J ends, which lost 5 bases and 1 base, there was a span of 15 bases. Germline V lookup: CDR1 KGHSH, CDR2 LQKENI. The CDR3 sequence: CASSSSTGPSGNTIYF. The CDR3 DNA reads as TGTGCCAGCTCATCCTCTACAGGGCCGTCTGGAAACACCATATATTTT.

The chain joins TRBV5-4 to TRBJ1-3; no clear D. CDR1 and CDR2 (germline): SGHNT, YYREEE (reference sequence). The CDR3 has 14 amino acids. Trimming stripped 0 bases from V and 1 base from J, with 5 bases between. DNA for the CDR3: TGTGCCAGCAGCTTGGCCGGGTCTGGAAACACCATATATTTT. This translates into CASSLAGSGNTIYF.

The V gene is TRBV5-6, the J gene TRBJ2-2; D is unresolved. Germline CDR1 SGHDT, CDR2 YYEEEE. V lost 0 bases, J lost 1 base, and 10 bases lay in between. This CDR3 has 16 amino acids. CDR3 sequence: CASSLVSIGNTGELFF. For the CDR3, the DNA is TGTGCCAGCAGCTTGGTGTCTATAGGGAACACCGGGGAGCTGTTTTTT.

V usage is TRBV9 and J usage is TRBJ2-3; D is unclear. Trimming removed 0 bases at V and 5 bases at J, with 16 bases between. Germline CDR1 SGDLS, CDR2 YYNGEE. The CDR3 is 16 residues long. For the CDR3, the DNA is TGTGCCAGCAGCGTAGAGGCCTCGCGCTATGGAGATACGCAGTATTTT. Translation gives CASSVEASRYGDTQYF.

The chain employs TRBV7-9 and TRBJ2-5; weak D call: TRBD1 (5 bases). Germline V gives CDR1 SEHNR, CDR2 FQNEAQ (reference sequence). Trimming took 2 bases from V and 2 from J, leaving 15 bases between them. The CDR3 extends over 16 amino acids. The CDR3 bases are TGTGCCAGCAGCTTAAGTAGGTCAGGGCCGCAAGAGACCCAGTACTTC. Its translation: CASSLSRSGPQETQYF.

This clone occurred once. The chain joins TRBV15 to TRBJ1-2, with 7 bases matching TRBD1. This CDR3 contains 15 residues. The germline V gene has CDR1 LNHNV and CDR2 YYDKDF (reference sequence). After removal of 6 bases from V and 6 bases from J, the junction contained 13 bases not matched to a gene. CDR3 sequence (DNA): TGTGCCACCAGAGTCGGGATCACAGGGGCCCATGGCTACACCTTC. Translating gives CATRVGITGAHGYTF.

This chain connects TRBV29-1 to TRBJ2-1, with D possibly TRBD1 on 6 matching bases. The CDR3 runs to 15 residues. V lost 3 bases and J 4 bases, leaving 16 bases between the germline ends. Looked up from germline, CDR1 is SQVTM and CDR2 is ANQGSEA. In DNA form, the CDR3 reads TGCAGCGTTGAGGGGGCGGAGGTCAGGTACAATGAGCAGTTCTTC. Protein sequence: CSVEGAEVRYNEQFF.

The rearrangement uses TRBV6-1 and TRBJ2-1, with D possibly TRBD1 on 6 matching bases. The CDR3 length is 14 residues. Germline V gives CDR1 MNHNS, CDR2 SASEGT. Trimming removed 2 bases at V and 4 bases at J, with 9 bases between. CDR3 residues: CASSELQGYNEQFF. DNA of the CDR3: TGTGCCAGCAGTGAACTTCAGGGGTACAATGAGCAGTTCTTC.

The chain uses TRBV27 and TRBJ2-1, with 9 bases fitting TRBD1. CDR3 size: 16 residues. CDR1 and CDR2 from the germline V gene are MNHEY and SMNVEV (reference sequence). Unmatched junction bases numbered 7, after V lost 1 base and J lost 6 bases. In DNA, the CDR3 is TGTGCCAGCAGTTTATGGGGACAGGGTCTCATCAATGAGCAGTTCTTC. It yields the protein CASSLWGQGLINEQFF.

This chain uses TRBV7-3 with TRBJ2-7, with 10 positions matching TRBD2. CDR1 and CDR2 (germline): SGHTA, FQGTGA. The CDR3 contains 14 residues. After removal of 4 bases from V and 0 bases from J, the junction contained 0 bases not matched to a gene. In nucleotides, the CDR3 is TGTGCCAGCAGCTCTAGCGGGAGCTCCTACGAGCAGTACTTC. Its protein is CASSSSGSSYEQYF.

This clone was seen only once. The V and J genes are TRBV2 and TRBJ2-5; 7 bases align to TRBD1. The length of the CDR3 is 13 residues. The germline gives CDR1 SNHLY, CDR2 FYNNEI. The trim removed 6 bases at V and 5 bases at J, leaving 6 bases unmatched. In DNA, the CDR3 is TGTGCCAGCAGGATACAGGGGACCGAGACCCAGTACTTC. Amino acids: CASRIQGTETQYF.

The chain links TRBV10-3 to TRBJ1-4; 10 bases are shared with TRBD1. V lost 10 bases, J lost 0 bases, and 8 bases stayed unmatched. The CDR3 contains 16 residues. CDR1 and CDR2 (germline): ENHRY, SYGVKD. The CDR3 here is CATRTGGVATNEKLFF. DNA for the CDR3: TGTGCCACCAGGACAGGGGGGGTTGCAACTAATGAAAAACTGTTTTTT.